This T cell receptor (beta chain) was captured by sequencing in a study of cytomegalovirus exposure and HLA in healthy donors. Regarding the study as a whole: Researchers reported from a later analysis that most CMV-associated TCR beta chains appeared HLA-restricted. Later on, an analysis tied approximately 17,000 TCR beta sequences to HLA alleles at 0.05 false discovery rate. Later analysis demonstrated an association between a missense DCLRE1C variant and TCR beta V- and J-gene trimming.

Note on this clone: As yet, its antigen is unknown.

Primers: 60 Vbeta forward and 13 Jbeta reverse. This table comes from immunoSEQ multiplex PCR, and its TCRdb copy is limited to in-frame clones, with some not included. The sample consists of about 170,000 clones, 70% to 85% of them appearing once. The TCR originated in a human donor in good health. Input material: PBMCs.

CDR3 region: CASSERQGRNQPQHF. CDR3 sequence (DNA): TGTGCCAGCAGTGAACGACAGGGACGCAATCAGCCCCAGCATTTT. The chain couples TRBV2 to TRBJ1-5, with TRBD1 identical over 7 bases. V shed 2 bases, J shed 2 bases, and the junction held 3 bases outside the gene matches. CDR3 length equals 15 residues. Germline V gene sequence: CDR1 SNHLY, CDR2 FYNNEI.